Sequencing of this T cell receptor (beta chain) was carried out in a study of T cells in localized non-small cell lung cancer. Study results and limitations: Detection in adjacent lung was observed for a median roughly 57 of the top 100 tumor clones. Adjacent uninvolved lung had the highest clonality, suggesting focused antigen responses. The study linked higher blood T cell density to longer overall survival. Heterogeneity remains possible, as sequencing covered one tumor region only.

The table came from immunoSEQ multiplex PCR; TCRdb's copy has only in-frame clones and leaves some out. The sample has 35,000 to 40,000 clones; around 88% are singletons. Regarding this clone: As yet, its antigen is unknown.

V lost 3 bases and J 5 bases, leaving 17 bases between the germline ends. Germline V gives CDR1 LNHDA, CDR2 SQIVND (reference sequence). CDR3 size: 15 residues. Sequencing used peripheral blood, obtained before any cancer treatment. V usage is TRBV19 and J usage is TRBJ2-7; possible D gene TRBD2, 5 bases. The clonotype was recovered from a man aged 35 to 69 with stage I lung adenocarcinoma. CDR3 DNA sequence: TGTGCCAGTAGTATTCCCGGGAATCAACGGAACGAGCAGTACTTC. It is translated as CASSIPGNQRNEQYF.